This paragraph reports one T cell receptor beta chain. Per the authors' pipeline: Cell counts per sample came from amplifying reference gene primers. Sequenced by immunoSEQ multiplex PCR; TCRdb stores in-frame clones only, minus some. V, J and clone size are taken as reported in that table, and D and trimming were inferred from the DNA itself. Among more than 85,000 clones listed, approximately 88% were seen once. The source of the sample is a study of blood T cell repertoires in COVID-19. In the study overall: Donors in the United States, Italy and Spain gave samples during acute or convalescent COVID-19. T cells, B-cell-depleted T cells, or PBMCs provided the cDNA or gDNA that served as material.

Sequencing used peripheral blood. The source is a human donor in a cohort sampled during active COVID-19.

This CDR3 is CASSLDGGYSPLHF. CDR3 DNA: TGTGCCAGCAGCTTAGACGGAGGATATTCACCCCTCCACTTT. The chain joins TRBV6-2 or TRBV6-3 to TRBJ1-6; D remains unclear. Between the trimmed V and J ends, which lost 6 bases and 8 bases, there was a span of 14 bases. This CDR3 comprises 14 residues. Germline loops: CDR1 MNHEY, CDR2 SVGEGT.